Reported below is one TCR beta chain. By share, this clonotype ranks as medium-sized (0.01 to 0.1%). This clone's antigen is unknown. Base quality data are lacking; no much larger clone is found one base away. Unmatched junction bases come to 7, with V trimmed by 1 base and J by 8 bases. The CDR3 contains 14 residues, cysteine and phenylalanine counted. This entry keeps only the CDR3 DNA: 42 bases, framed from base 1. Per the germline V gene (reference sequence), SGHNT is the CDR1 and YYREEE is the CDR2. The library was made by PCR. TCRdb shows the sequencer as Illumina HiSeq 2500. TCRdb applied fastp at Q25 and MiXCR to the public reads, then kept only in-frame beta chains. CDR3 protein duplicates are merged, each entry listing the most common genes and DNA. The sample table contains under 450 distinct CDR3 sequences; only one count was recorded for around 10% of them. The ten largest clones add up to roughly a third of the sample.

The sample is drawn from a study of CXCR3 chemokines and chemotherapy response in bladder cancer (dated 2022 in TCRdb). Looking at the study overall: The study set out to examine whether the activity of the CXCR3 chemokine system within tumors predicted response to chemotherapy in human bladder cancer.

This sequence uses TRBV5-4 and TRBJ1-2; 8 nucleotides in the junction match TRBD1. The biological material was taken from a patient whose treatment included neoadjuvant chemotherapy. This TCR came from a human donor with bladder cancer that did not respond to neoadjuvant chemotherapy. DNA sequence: TGTGCCAGCAGCTTGCCACAGGGGGTCGGAGGCTACACCTTC. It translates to CASSLPQGVGGYTF.